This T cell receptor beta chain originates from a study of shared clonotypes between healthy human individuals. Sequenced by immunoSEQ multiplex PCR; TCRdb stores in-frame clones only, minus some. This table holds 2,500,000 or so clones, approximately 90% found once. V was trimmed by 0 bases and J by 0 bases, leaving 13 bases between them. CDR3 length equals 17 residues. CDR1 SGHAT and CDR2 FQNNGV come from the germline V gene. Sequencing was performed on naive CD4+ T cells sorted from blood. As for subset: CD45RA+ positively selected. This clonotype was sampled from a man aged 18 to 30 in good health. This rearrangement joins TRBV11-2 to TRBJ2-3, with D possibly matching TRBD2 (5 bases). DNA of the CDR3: TGTGCCAGCAGCTTAGACGGACTTGCGGCTAGCACAGATACGCAGTATTTT. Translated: CASSLDGLAASTDTQYF.